The 32 T cell receptor beta chains below all came from one sample that was sequenced in a study of spatial heterogeneity in lung cancer. Study-wide findings and caveats: The study found that expanded intratumoral alpha and beta TCR counts tracked tumor mutation counts.

Each CDR3 protein gets one entry after TCRdb re-called the 5' RACE reads with MiXCR. The sample includes about 7,800 distinct CDR3 sequences, under 8.5% of them seen just once. These receptors' targets are unknown. The time point was: sample taken at primary tumor resection. Sequencing was performed on lung tumor tissue, taken at surgery. Receptor source: a male donor with early-stage non-small cell lung cancer.

This clonotype is large within its sample. This beta chain is off target for a library built for alpha chains, so its abundance means little. CDR3: CASSQLSAETQYF. The CDR3 DNA is TGTGCCAGCAGTCAGCTTTCGGCAGAGACCCAGTACTTC. The J gene is TRBJ2-5, the V gene TRBV6-5; no clear D gene. Germline V gene sequence: CDR1 MNHEY, CDR2 SVGAGI. The CDR3 extends over 13 amino acids. The germline V and J ends were trimmed by 5 bases and 4 bases, with 11 bases remaining between them.

This clonotype is labeled as medium-sized. A library made for alpha chains picked up this beta chain off target, so its size means little. The genes are TRBV5-1 and TRBJ2-5; 11 positions match TRBD2. CDR1 and CDR2 (germline): SGHRS, YFSETQ. The trim removed 3 bases at V and 1 base at J, leaving 5 bases unmatched. The CDR3 totals 16 residues. The CDR3 nucleotides are TGCGCCAGCAGCTCCCAGGGACTAGCGGCCCAAGAGACCCAGTACTTC. This codes for CASSSQGLAAQETQYF.

This clonotype was found many times. This beta chain is an off-target read within a library intended for alpha chains, so its frequency means little. The chain joins TRBV5-1 to TRBJ1-4; maybe TRBD1 (5 bases). V dropped 2 bases and J dropped 4 bases, with 15 bases sitting between them. The CDR3 consists of 16 residues. The germline gives CDR1 SGHRS, CDR2 YFSETQ. The CDR3 DNA follows: TGCGCCAGCAGCTTACTCCAGGGAGGTGGTAATGAAAAACTGTTTTTT. Amino acid sequence: CASSLLQGGGNEKLFF.

This clonotype is deemed medium-sized. Little can be read into the size of this beta chain, an off-target read in a library designed for alpha chains. V usage is TRBV29-1 and J usage is TRBJ2-2; D is unclear. V lost 8 bases to trimming and J lost 4 bases, with 8 bases between them. The CDR3 runs to 11 residues. CDR1 and CDR2 from the germline V gene are SQVTM and ANQGSEA. CDR3 DNA sequence: TGCAGCTATAAGAGCACCGGGGAGCTGTTTTTT. Its translation: CSYKSTGELFF.

This clonotype has a handful of counts. This beta chain appears as a stray read in a library generated for alpha chains; its size is not informative. The chain is built from TRBV20-1 and TRBJ2-5, with TRBD2 matching over 9 bases. With 6 bases clipped from V and 4 bases from J, the junction kept 12 bases outside the gene matches. This CDR3 spans 15 amino acids. Germline loops: CDR1 DFQATT, CDR2 SNEGSKA (reference sequence). CDR3 protein: CSALGLAARAETQYF. In DNA, the CDR3 is TGCAGTGCACTGGGACTAGCCGCTCGAGCAGAGACCCAGTACTTC.

This clonotype was found many times. This beta chain represents an off-target read in a library built for alpha chains; its size is of limited meaning. This chain links TRBV20-1 with TRBJ2-1, with TRBD2 matching over 12 bases. The CDR3 has 14 amino acids. The ends lost 6 bases at V and 4 bases at J; junction bases unmatched: 4. Germline CDR1 is DFQATT and CDR2 is SNEGSKA (reference sequence). The CDR3 reads CSARTSGTYNEQFF. CDR3 bases: TGCAGTGCGAGGACTAGCGGGACTTACAATGAGCAGTTCTTC.

There are many counts of this clonotype. As an off-target read in a library built for alpha chains, this beta chain has a frequency of little significance. The chain carries TRBV14 and TRBJ2-2; tentative D call: TRBD1 (6 bases). Deletions cut 7 bases from V and 7 bases from J, with 19 bases between. The germline gives CDR1 SGHDN, CDR2 FVKESK. This CDR3 is 15 amino acids long. CDR3 sequence: CASIPKQGMIGELFF. The CDR3 coding sequence is TGTGCCAGCATCCCAAAACAGGGCATGATCGGGGAGCTGTTTTTT.

Judged by abundance, this clonotype is medium-sized (0.01 to 0.1%). As an off-target read in a library built for alpha chains, this beta chain has a frequency of little significance. The V gene is TRBV29-1, the J gene TRBJ2-1; D perhaps matches TRBD1 (5 bases). From germline, CDR1 is SQVTM and CDR2 ANQGSEA. V lost 0 bases to trimming and J lost 3 bases, with 15 bases between them. This CDR3 region has 16 residues. The CDR3 nucleotides read TGCAGCGTTGAAGATCAGATAGTAGGGGTCTACAATGAGCAGTTCTTC. Translation gives CSVEDQIVGVYNEQFF.

Ten or more counts support this clonotype. This beta chain is an unintended read in a library built for alpha chains; its size means little. The rearrangement uses TRBV6-1 and TRBJ2-3; tentative D call: TRBD2 (6 bases). This CDR3 region has 14 residues. The germline V gene encodes CDR1 MNHNS and CDR2 SASEGT. The ends were cut back, 6 bases at V and 4 bases at J, with 14 bases in the middle. In DNA, the CDR3 is TGTGCCAGCAGCCTGGAGGGCCGCGCAGATACGCAGTATTTT. It specifies CASSLEGRADTQYF.

By frequency in the sample, this clonotype is medium-sized (0.01 to 0.1%). With the library built for alpha chains, this beta chain is off target and its frequency is not meaningful. J is TRBJ2-3 and V is TRBV5-8; the match to TRBD1 covers 7 bases. The CDR3 loop spans 15 amino acids. Trimming took 2 bases from V and 2 from J; bases not matched to a gene: 5. In germline, CDR1 is SGHTS, CDR2 YDEGEE. This chain's CDR3 is CASSFGQVITDTQYF. The CDR3 DNA reads as TGTGCCAGCAGCTTTGGACAGGTTATCACAGATACGCAGTATTTT.

In this sample, this clonotype turned up many times. This beta chain is an unintended read in a library built for alpha chains; its size means little. The V call is TRBV11-2, the J call TRBJ2-1, with 7 bases matching TRBD1. V shed 1 base and J 4 bases; nucleotides not matched to a gene: 4. The germline CDR1 and CDR2 sequences are SGHAT and FQNNGV. CDR3 length: 15 residues. CDR3 coding DNA: TGTGCCAGCAGCTTAGGCGGACAGGTTTACAATGAGCAGTTCTTC. This translates into CASSLGGQVYNEQFF.

This clonotype is deemed medium-sized. Found in a library prepared for alpha chains, this beta chain is an off-target read, and its abundance has little meaning. The chain is built from TRBV6-5 and TRBJ1-3; no clear D gene. The CDR3 is 16 amino acids. The V end was cut by 6 bases, the J end by 4 bases, with 19 bases between. Germline V gene sequence: CDR1 MNHEY, CDR2 SVGAGI. The CDR3 sequence: CASRSPGRLLGNTIYF. In nucleotides, the CDR3 is TGTGCCAGCAGATCGCCCGGACGTCTCCTCGGAAACACCATATATTTT.

This clonotype was recorded at least ten times. This beta chain lies outside the target of a library built for alpha chains; its clone size means little. The chain has TRBV6-1 and TRBJ2-7; no clear D gene. The CDR3 totals 14 residues. CDR1 and CDR2 (germline): MNHNS, SASEGT. V dropped 7 bases and J dropped 0 bases, with 13 bases sitting between them. The CDR3 DNA sequence: TGTGCCAGCACCCTATGGGGTTCCTCCTACGAGCAGTACTTC. Its protein product is CASTLWGSSYEQYF.

By share, this clonotype counts as medium-sized. Because this beta chain is a stray read in a library intended to capture alpha chains, its abundance should not be given much weight. The chain joins TRBV19 to TRBJ2-3; TRBD1 or TRBD2 may be the D gene (5 bases each). The germline V gene has CDR1 LNHDA and CDR2 SQIVND (reference sequence). V was clipped by 4 bases and J by 6 bases, with 20 bases between them. The CDR3 sequence is 16 residues long. CDR3: CASSKGRKPPSDTQYF. The CDR3 bases are TGTGCCAGTAGTAAGGGACGGAAGCCTCCTTCCGATACGCAGTATTTT. Based on the CDR3 plus reference TRBV19 and TRBJ2-3, the full variable domain is DGGITQSPKYLFRKEGQNVTLSCEQNLNHDAMYWYRQDPGQGLRLIYYSQIVNDFQKGDIAEGYSVSREKKESFPLTVTSAQKNPTAFYLCASSKGRKPPSDTQYFGPGTRLTVL.

In the case of this clonotype: This beta chain lies outside the target of a library built for alpha chains; its clone size means little. The V gene is TRBV7-2, the J gene TRBJ2-3; TRBD2 aligns across 8 bases. The CDR3 covers 16 residues. Germline V gene data show CDR1 as SGHTA and CDR2 as FQGNSA. The J segment lost 3 bases and the V segment lost 2 bases, leaving 7 bases of the junction unmatched. The CDR3 DNA is TGTGCCAGCAGCTTAATCAGCGGGAGTATTACAGATACGCAGTATTTT. The encoded protein is CASSLISGSITDTQYF.

Judged by abundance, this clonotype is medium-sized. As an off-target read in a library built for alpha chains, this beta chain has a frequency of little significance. The rearrangement links TRBV27 to TRBJ2-1; D may be TRBD1 (6 bases). Germline CDR1 and CDR2: MNHEY and SMNVEV (reference sequence). The V gene lost 3 bases and the J gene lost 8 bases, with 14 bases spanning the gap. The CDR3 consists of 14 residues. The DNA for the CDR3 is TGTGCCAGCAGTTTCTCAGGGGTGAGTTATGAGCAGTTCTTC. Translated: CASSFSGVSYEQFF.

By proportion, this clonotype is medium-sized. Little can be read into the size of this beta chain, an off-target read in a library designed for alpha chains. This sequence joins TRBV10-3 and TRBJ2-6; D remains ambiguous. The CDR3 extends over 13 amino acids. The V gene lost 3 bases and the J gene lost 0 bases, with 0 bases spanning the gap. From germline, CDR1 is ENHRY and CDR2 SYGVKD. The CDR3 loop is CAISDSGANVLTF. The DNA for the CDR3 is TGTGCCATCAGTGACTCTGGGGCCAACGTCCTGACTTTC.

By share, this clonotype ranks as medium-sized. This beta chain is a stray read from a library made for alpha chains; its abundance is not meaningful. V gene TRBV6-5 combines with J gene TRBJ2-1, with TRBD2 identical over 8 bases. The V segment lost 6 bases and the J segment 7 bases; nucleotides outside the gene matches: 14. The CDR3 sequence is 16 residues long. CDR1 is MNHEY and CDR2 is SVGAGI in the germline V gene. DNA of the CDR3: TGTGCCAGCAGACCTACCCGGGAGGGCAGGGTAAATGAGCAGTTCTTC. Translating it yields CASRPTREGRVNEQFF.

Points on this clonotype: With the library built for alpha chains, this beta chain is off target and its frequency is not meaningful. CDR3 nucleotide sequence: TGCGCCAGCAGCCAAGATACGAGCGGGGCCCTGTCTTACGAGCAGTTCTTC. Encoded protein: CASSQDTSGALSYEQFF. The J gene is TRBJ2-7, the V gene TRBV4-1; 7 nucleotides agree with TRBD2. The DNA end lines up better with TRBJ2-1; the J call may be wrong. The CDR3 runs 17 residues. CDR1 and CDR2 (germline): MGHRA, YSYEKL.

By proportion, this clonotype is medium-sized. Found in a library prepared for alpha chains, this beta chain is an off-target read, and its abundance has little meaning. This chain links TRBV18 with TRBJ2-7; 9 bases agree with TRBD1. With V trimmed by 3 bases and J by 6 bases, 15 bases remained unmatched. Per the germline V gene, CDR1 is KGHSH and CDR2 is LQKENI. CDR3 length: 17 residues. CDR3 amino acids: CASSPPNPGQGTREQYF. CDR3 sequence (DNA): TGTGCCAGCTCACCCCCTAACCCGGGACAGGGAACGCGCGAGCAGTACTTC.

Relative to its sample, this clonotype is medium-sized. This beta chain was picked up by a library intended for alpha chains and is off target, so its count carries little meaning. V gene TRBV7-9 combines with J gene TRBJ2-3, with 14 bases identical to TRBD2. J was trimmed by 6 bases and V by 4 bases; bases with no gene match: 6. Germline assignment: CDR1 SEHNR and CDR2 FQNEAQ (reference sequence). The CDR3 is 16 amino acids. The CDR3 loop is CASSSTSGRAWDTQYF. The CDR3 nucleotides are TGTGCCAGCAGCTCGACTAGCGGGAGGGCCTGGGATACGCAGTATTTT.

This clonotype is medium-sized within its sample. This beta chain is a stray sequence in a library constructed for alpha chains; its clone size is not meaningful. This rearrangement joins TRBV27 to TRBJ2-3; tentatively, D is TRBD1 or TRBD2 (5 bases each). Germline V gene data show CDR1 as MNHEY and CDR2 as SMNVEV (reference sequence). Trimming took 4 bases from V and 6 from J, leaving 23 bases between them. The CDR3 totals 17 residues. This CDR3 reads CASSSPPGTGVGDTQYF. The CDR3 DNA reads as TGTGCCAGCAGTTCCCCCCCAGGGACCGGGGTGGGGGATACGCAGTATTTT.

For this clonotype: A read error may account for a junction end that differs from germline. This beta chain is off target for a library built for alpha chains, so its abundance means little. The chain carries TRBV6-1 and TRBJ2-5, with TRBD1 matching over 7 bases. The germline CDR1 and CDR2 sequences are MNHNS and SASEGT. The CDR3 has 14 residues. For the CDR3, the DNA is TGTGCCAGCAGTGAACTTCCTACAGGGATACAGGGGCACTTC. It encodes CASSELPTGIQGHF.

This clonotype is medium-sized. This beta chain is a stray sequence in a library constructed for alpha chains; its clone size is not meaningful. The gene calls are TRBV7-2 and TRBJ2-5; the D gene is possibly TRBD1 (6 bases). The germline V and J ends were trimmed by 2 bases and 0 bases, with 13 bases remaining between them. CDR3 length equals 16 residues. The V gene's germline CDR1 is SGHTA and CDR2 FQGNSA. CDR3 in amino acids: CASSLITGSYQETQYF. The CDR3 DNA is TGTGCCAGCAGCTTAATAACAGGGTCGTACCAAGAGACCCAGTACTTC.

This clonotype appeared many times. Because this beta chain is a stray read in a library intended to capture alpha chains, its abundance should not be given much weight. The chain links TRBV5-1 to TRBJ2-5; D unclear. V lost 5 bases and J 4 bases, leaving 6 bases between the germline ends. Germline V gives CDR1 SGHRS, CDR2 YFSETQ. The CDR3 is 11 residues long. CDR3: CASRVAETQYF. CDR3 DNA: TGCGCCAGCAGGGTAGCAGAGACCCAGTACTTC.

This clonotype was counted ten times or more. The library was designed around alpha chains, so this beta chain is a stray read whose abundance carries little weight. This chain connects TRBV3-1 to TRBJ2-7; 9 bases are shared with TRBD2. The V and J ends lost 0 bases and 4 bases, in that order; junction bases with no gene match: 7. The CDR3 length is 16 residues. In germline, CDR1 is LGHDT, CDR2 YNNKEL (reference sequence). Here the CDR3 DNA reads TGTGCCAGCAGCCAAGACCGGCGGGAGGGCCGTTACGAGCAGTACTTC. It is translated as CASSQDRREGRYEQYF.

In regard to this clonotype: Since the library was made to target alpha chains, this beta chain is a stray read and its abundance is not meaningful. V is TRBV20-1 and J is TRBJ2-3; possible D gene TRBD2, 5 bases. The CDR3 contains 16 residues. The V end lost 3 bases, the J end lost 3 bases, and 19 bases lay between the germline ends. Germline V gene data show CDR1 as DFQATT and CDR2 as SNEGSKA (reference sequence). CDR3 bases: TGCAGTGCTAGCCCCAGCCGGCCACAGCGGACAGATACGCAGTATTTT. Translated, it gives CSASPSRPQRTDTQYF.

By sample fraction, this clonotype is medium-sized. Found in a library prepared for alpha chains, this beta chain is an off-target read, and its abundance has little meaning. The chain couples TRBV7-2 to TRBJ2-1; the match to TRBD2 covers 9 bases. CDR1 is SGHTA, CDR2 FQGNSA, per germline. The CDR3 totals 16 residues. V trimming: 7 bases; J trimming: 9 bases; junction bases outside the gene matches: 16. CDR3 sequence: CASTAGGGRAGGEQFF. The CDR3 DNA is TGTGCCAGCACCGCAGGAGGCGGGAGGGCGGGGGGTGAGCAGTTCTTC.

This clonotype was picked up many times. A library made for alpha chains picked up this beta chain off target, so its size means little. The chain uses TRBV20-1 and TRBJ1-6; a weak D match, TRBD1 (5 bases). The CDR3 sequence is 12 residues long. The V end was cut by 6 bases, the J end by 11 bases, with 14 bases between. Germline lookup yields CDR1 DFQATT and CDR2 SNEGSKA (reference sequence). The CDR3, as DNA: TGCAGTGCCATGACAGAAGGAGCACCCCTCCACTTT. It yields the protein CSAMTEGAPLHF.

Note on this clonotype: This beta chain represents an off-target read in a library built for alpha chains; its size is of limited meaning. V is TRBV5-1 and J is TRBJ2-3; TRBD2 matches 7 bases. Per the germline V gene, CDR1 is SGHRS and CDR2 is YFSETQ. J lost 2 bases, V lost 3 bases, and 3 bases had no gene match. The CDR3 is made up of 14 amino acids. As DNA, the CDR3 is TGCGCCAGCAGCTCGACTAGCAACACAGATACGCAGTATTTT. Protein: CASSSTSNTDTQYF. Based on the CDR3 plus reference TRBV5-1 and TRBJ2-3, the full variable domain is KAGVTQTPRYLIKTRGQQVTLSCSPISGHRSVSWYQQTPGQGLQFLFEYFSETQRNKGNFPGRFSGRQFSNSRSEMNVSTLELGDSALYLCASSSTSNTDTQYFGPGTRLTVL.

By proportion, this clonotype is medium-sized. This beta chain was picked up by a library intended for alpha chains and is off target, so its count carries little meaning. This chain joins TRBV18 and TRBJ2-5, with D unclear. Trimming removed 5 bases at V and 3 bases at J, with 7 bases between. CDR1 is KGHSH, CDR2 LQKENI, per germline. This CDR3 spans 12 amino acids. The DNA for the CDR3 is TGTGCCAGCTCAAACGAGGAAGAGACCCAGTACTTC. This encodes CASSNEEETQYF.

This clonotype was detected ten times or more. This beta chain is off target for a library built for alpha chains, so its abundance means little. This chain connects TRBV29-1 to TRBJ2-3, with D unclear. With 0 bases removed from V and 7 bases from J, the gap between germline ends came to 5 bases. The CDR3 covers 11 residues. Germline CDR1 and CDR2: SQVTM and ANQGSEA. This chain's CDR3 is CSVEEAHTQYF. CDR3 in DNA: TGCAGCGTTGAAGAGGCACATACGCAGTATTTT.